Each of the 30 T cell receptor beta chains below was sequenced from the same sample in a study of response to subunit inactivated influenza vaccine. TCRdb re-analysed the RT-PCR reads in MiXCR, keeping a single row per CDR3 protein. The sample shows 450,000 to 500,000 distinct CDR3 sequences, 9.5% to 13% of them seen only once. Specimen: PBMCs from blood, collected around seven weeks after vaccination. The receptors derive from a man aged 45-60 years who received an inactivated influenza vaccine.

The chain has TRBV4-1 and TRBJ2-5; D not resolved. Trimming stripped 1 base from V and 2 bases from J, with 26 bases between. CDR3 length: 20 residues. Germline-derived CDR1 and CDR2 are MGHRA and YSYEKL. The DNA for the CDR3 is TGCGCCAGCAGCCAAGTTGGTCTCGGGTTTGCTCGCTTAGGGCAAGAGACCCAGTACTTC. Translating it yields CASSQVGLGFARLGQETQYF.

The CDR3 DNA is TGTGCCAGCAGAAGACAGGACTATAATTCACCCCTCCACTTT. This gives the protein CASRRQDYNSPLHF. The chain links TRBV6-1 to TRBJ1-6, with D possibly TRBD1 on 6 matching bases. The germline V and J ends were trimmed by 6 bases and 3 bases, with 9 bases remaining between them. CDR1 is MNHNS and CDR2 is SASEGT in the germline V gene. This CDR3 spans 14 amino acids.

This clonotype was seen a few times. The chain employs TRBV27 and TRBJ2-7; TRBD2 agrees at 7 bases. In germline, CDR1 is MNHEY, CDR2 SMNVEV (reference sequence). This CDR3 has 15 amino acids. The ends lost 5 bases at V and 4 bases at J; junction bases unmatched: 11. Here the CDR3 DNA reads TGTGCCAGCAGTACTCGAAGGGAGGGCCGGTACGAGCAGTACTTC. Translation gives CASSTRREGRYEQYF.

This chain links TRBV29-1 with TRBJ2-7, with D possibly matching TRBD2 (5 bases). The CDR3 spans 13 residues. The ends were cut back, 6 bases at V and 6 bases at J, with 18 bases in the middle. In germline, CDR1 is SQVTM, CDR2 ANQGSEA. CDR3 amino acids: CSVRSEDGVEQYF. CDR3 DNA sequence: TGCAGCGTCCGAAGCGAAGACGGGGTCGAGCAGTACTTC.

This clonotype was detected only a few times. The chain carries TRBV4-2 and TRBJ2-5, with D unclear. In germline, CDR1 is LGHNA, CDR2 YNFKEQ. The V end was cut by 1 base, the J end by 1 base, with 16 bases between. This CDR3 spans 17 amino acids. The CDR3 nucleotides read TGTGCCAGCAGCCAAGGAGGTCGCCGCAAAACCCAAGAGACCCAGTACTTC. It encodes CASSQGGRRKTQETQYF.

The table lists this clonotype with many counts. This sequence joins TRBV11-2 and TRBJ2-7, with 11 positions matching TRBD2. From germline, CDR1 is SGHAT and CDR2 FQNNGV. CDR3 size: 15 residues. Unmatched junction bases numbered 5, after V lost 3 bases and J lost 4 bases. CDR3 sequence (DNA): TGTGCCAGCAGCTTTGGGACTAGCGGCCCGTACGAGCAGTACTTC. It specifies CASSFGTSGPYEQYF. The full variable domain, completed using reference TRBV11-2 and TRBJ2-7, is EAGVAQSPRYKIIEKRQSVAFWCNPISGHATLYWYQQILGQGPKLLIQFQNNGVVDDSQLPKDRFSAERLKGVDSTLKIQPAKLEDSAVYLCASSFGTSGPYEQYFGPGTRLTVT.

This clonotype was counted ten times or more. V and J are TRBV5-4 and TRBJ2-1; the D call may be TRBD1 or TRBD2 (5 bases each). V lost 3 bases and J lost 4, with 14 bases in between. Looked up from germline, CDR1 is SGHNT and CDR2 is YYREEE (reference sequence). This CDR3 comprises 15 residues. Here the CDR3 reads CASSSGTTGYNEQFF. CDR3 coding DNA: TGTGCCAGCAGCTCCGGGACCACCGGGTACAATGAGCAGTTCTTC.

The chain recombines TRBV6-5 with TRBJ2-3, with D perhaps being TRBD1 or TRBD2 (5 bases each). The V and J ends lost 3 bases and 3 bases respectively, with 13 bases between them. The length of the CDR3 is 15 residues. Looked up from germline, CDR1 is MNHEY and CDR2 is SVGAGI. Here the CDR3 DNA reads TGTGCCAGCAGTTATCCTGGCAGGGAGACAGATACGCAGTATTTT. This gives the protein CASSYPGRETDTQYF.

Many counts were recorded for this clonotype. The chain recombines TRBV5-1 with TRBJ2-2; 10 bases are shared with TRBD2. Germline loops: CDR1 SGHRS, CDR2 YFSETQ. The V segment lost 5 bases and the J segment 0 bases; nucleotides outside the gene matches: 10. The CDR3 runs to 18 residues. CDR3 coding DNA: TGCGCCAGCAGAGGTAGCGGGAGGACTCAGACGAACACCGGGGAGCTGTTTTTT. Encoded protein: CASRGSGRTQTNTGELFF.

This clonotype was counted ten times or more. V and J are TRBV6-5 and TRBJ2-7, with TRBD2 matching over 10 bases. This CDR3 is 15 amino acids long. The V gene end was trimmed by 3 bases and the J gene end by 2 bases; junction bases not matched to a gene: 4. The germline V gene has CDR1 MNHEY and CDR2 SVGAGI. The CDR3 spells CASSYASGRTYEQYF. The CDR3 nucleotides read TGTGCCAGCAGTTATGCTAGCGGGAGAACCTACGAGCAGTACTTC.

The gene calls are TRBV3-1 and TRBJ2-7; D might be TRBD2 (7 bases). Trimming stripped 0 bases from V and 3 bases from J, with 18 bases between. Germline lookup yields CDR1 LGHDT and CDR2 YNNKEL (reference sequence). This CDR3 comprises 17 residues. The CDR3 spells CASSQDSLGRGFYEQYF. Written as DNA, the CDR3 is TGTGCCAGCAGCCAAGATTCATTGGGGAGGGGGTTCTACGAGCAGTACTTC.

This clonotype was counted only a few times. Compared with germline, one end of the junction differs, possibly owing to a read error. The chain combines TRBV6-2 or TRBV6-3 with TRBJ2-7; 8 nucleotides line up with TRBD1. The CDR3 is 13 amino acids. Germline lookup yields CDR1 MNHEY and CDR2 SVGEGT. CDR3 loop: CASSLSRDRNFGF. CDR3 in DNA: TGTGCCAGCAGTCTGTCCCGGGACAGGAACTTCGGCTTC.

This clonotype was observed a few times. The rearrangement uses TRBV28 and TRBJ2-3; no clear D. Trimming took off 7 bases at V and 0 bases at J, with 8 bases between the two ends. CDR1 MDHEN and CDR2 SYDVKM come from the germline V gene. The CDR3 extends over 13 amino acids. CDR3 sequence (DNA): TGTGCCAGCACGGCCACTAGCACAGATACGCAGTATTTT. It is translated as CASTATSTDTQYF.

This chain connects TRBV4-2 to TRBJ1-1; D is perhaps TRBD1 (6 bases). CDR3 length: 19 amino acids. Germline-derived CDR1 and CDR2 are LGHNA and YNFKEQ. V lost 6 bases to trimming and J lost 1 base, with 27 bases between them. CDR3 in amino acids: CASRPSLGGRVKRNTEAFF. Here the CDR3 DNA reads TGTGCCAGCAGACCCTCGCTAGGGGGGAGGGTTAAACGGAACACTGAAGCTTTCTTT.

The chain joins TRBV12-3 or TRBV12-4 to TRBJ2-7, with D perhaps TRBD2 (6 bases). The V gene lost 2 bases and the J gene lost 3 bases, with 14 bases spanning the gap. The CDR3 runs 15 residues. The CDR3 sequence: CASSLPVSGVYEQYF. The DNA for the CDR3 is TGTGCCAGCAGTTTACCGGTTTCGGGGGTCTACGAGCAGTACTTC.

The CDR3 sequence: CASSVGQATAYNEQFF. CDR3 sequence (DNA): TGTGCCAGCAGCGTAGGACAGGCCACAGCCTACAATGAGCAGTTCTTC. The J gene is TRBJ2-1, the V gene TRBV11-1; TRBD1 aligns across 7 bases. Germline assignment: CDR1 SGHAT and CDR2 FQDESV (reference sequence). The CDR3 runs 16 residues. J gave up 2 bases and V 5 bases, and 9 bases lay outside the gene matches. Looking up the rest from reference TRBV11-1 and TRBJ2-1 gives the full variable domain: EAEVAQSPRYKITEKSQAVAFWCDPISGHATLYWYRQILGQGPELLVQFQDESVVDDSQLPKDRFSAERLKGVDSTLKIQPAELGDSAMYLCASSVGQATAYNEQFFGPGTRLTVL.

The chain joins TRBV11-2 to TRBJ2-2, with no clear D. Germline V gives CDR1 SGHAT, CDR2 FQNNGV. V was pared by 1 base and J by 7 bases, with 10 bases between. The CDR3 length is 14 residues. The CDR3 region has the DNA TGTGCCAGCAGCTTAGGGCTAGATTACGGGGAGCTGTTTTTT. Translating it yields CASSLGLDYGELFF.

The genes are TRBV12-3 or TRBV12-4 and TRBJ2-3, with D possibly TRBD1 on 6 matching bases. The CDR3 is made up of 15 amino acids. The V gene lost 4 bases and the J gene lost 1 base, with 12 bases spanning the gap. Here the CDR3 DNA reads TGTGCCAGCAGTTATGGGACACGGGGCACAGATACGCAGTATTTT. This codes for CASSYGTRGTDTQYF.

This clonotype was seen a handful of times. This chain uses TRBV5-6 with TRBJ2-2, with a tentative D call TRBD1 (5 bases). The CDR3 is 16 amino acids. Germline lookup yields CDR1 SGHDT and CDR2 YYEEEE. The V and J ends lost 1 base and 1 base respectively, with 11 bases between them. The CDR3 sequence is CASSLSQGQNTGELFF. DNA for the CDR3: TGTGCCAGCAGCTTGAGCCAGGGCCAGAACACCGGGGAGCTGTTTTTT.

V and J are TRBV7-6 and TRBJ2-7; the match to TRBD1 covers 10 bases. The CDR3 spans 16 residues. Trimming cost V 5 bases and J 5 bases; bases outside gene matches: 12. Germline-derived CDR1 and CDR2 are SGHVS and FNYEAQ. The CDR3 bases are TGTGCCAGCAGCCTCCTGGGGACAGGGGAAAAGGACGAGCAGTACTTC. Amino acids: CASSLLGTGEKDEQYF. The full variable domain, completed using reference TRBV7-6 and TRBJ2-7, is GAGVSQSPRYKVTKRGQDVALRCDPISGHVSLYWYRQALGQGPEFLTYFNYEAQQDKSGLPNDRFSAERPEGSISTLTIQRTEQRDSAMYRCASSLLGTGEKDEQYFGPGTRLTVT.

The chain joins TRBV11-2 to TRBJ2-3; TRBD2 agrees at 7 bases. This CDR3 contains 17 residues. In germline, CDR1 is SGHAT, CDR2 FQNNGV. V shed 0 bases, J shed 1 base, and the junction held 7 bases outside the gene matches. The CDR3 here is CASSLDGGRAGTDTQYF. Here the CDR3 DNA reads TGTGCCAGCAGCTTAGATGGGGGGAGGGCCGGCACAGATACGCAGTATTTT.

The genes are TRBV18 and TRBJ1-4; no clear D. CDR3 length: 13 residues. V was pared by 3 bases and J by 4 bases, with 6 bases between. CDR1 and CDR2 (germline): KGHSH, LQKENI. The CDR3 sequence is CASSPTLNEKLFF. In DNA, the CDR3 is TGTGCCAGCTCACCTACCCTTAATGAAAAACTGTTTTTT.

Ten or more counts support this clonotype. The V call is TRBV24-1, the J call TRBJ2-5, with TRBD2 identical over 14 bases. The CDR3 is 16 residues long. CDR1 is KGHDR and CDR2 is SFDVKD in the germline V gene. V lost 5 bases and J lost 4; bases outside the gene matches: 5. CDR3 region: CATSGLAGGPGETQYF. The CDR3 nucleotides are TGTGCCACCAGTGGACTAGCGGGAGGGCCCGGAGAGACCCAGTACTTC.

At least ten counts were recorded for this clonotype. The chain recombines TRBV6-5 with TRBJ2-2; the D is unclear. Trimming removed 1 base from V and 3 bases from J, with 3 bases in between. CDR3 size: 13 residues. Germline V gene sequence: CDR1 MNHEY, CDR2 SVGAGI. CDR3 residues: CASSYFDTGELFF. CDR3 DNA: TGTGCCAGCAGTTACTTCGACACCGGGGAGCTGTTTTTT.

The chain employs TRBV7-2 and TRBJ2-7; 7 nucleotides line up with TRBD1. With V trimmed by 1 base and J by 1 base, 4 bases remained unmatched. The CDR3 spans 15 residues. CDR1 and CDR2 (germline): SGHTA, FQGNSA. CDR3 nucleotides: TGTGCCAGCAGCTTAGTTCAGGGGGTTTCCTACGAGCAGTACTTC. Translating gives CASSLVQGVSYEQYF. The full variable domain, rest sourced from reference TRBV7-2 and TRBJ2-7, is GAGVSQSPSNKVTEKGKDVELRCDPISGHTALYWYRQSLGQGLEFLIYFQGNSAPDKSGLPSDRFSAERTGGSVSTLTIQRTQQEDSAVYLCASSLVQGVSYEQYFGPGTRLTVT.

This sequence joins TRBV5-1 and TRBJ2-4, with a tentative D call TRBD1 (6 bases). Trimming shortened V by 5 bases and J by 3 bases, and 12 bases separated the two germline ends. This CDR3 region has 14 residues. Per germline, CDR1 SGHRS and CDR2 YFSETQ. CDR3 coding DNA: TGCGCCAGCAGACCCGGGGACAACAAAAACATTCAGTACTTC. Its protein product is CASRPGDNKNIQYF.

There are many counts of this clonotype. The chain joins TRBV10-3 to TRBJ2-5; maybe TRBD2 (5 bases). The CDR3 is made up of 13 amino acids. V was shortened by 6 bases and J by 5 bases, with 13 bases between the two germline ends. The germline V gene has CDR1 ENHRY and CDR2 SYGVKD. As DNA, the CDR3 is TGTGCCATCAGACGAGGGTTGGGGGAGACCCAGTACTTC. Translated: CAIRRGLGETQYF.

This clonotype occurred a few times. CDR3 residues: CASSEYFLTGDNEKLFF. In DNA form, the CDR3 reads TGTGCCAGCAGTGAATATTTTCTGACAGGAGATAATGAAAAACTGTTTTTT. The rearrangement uses TRBV25-1 and TRBJ1-4, with D possibly being TRBD1 (6 bases). The CDR3 has 17 residues. Per the germline V gene, CDR1 is MGHDK and CDR2 is SYGVNS. V lost 0 bases, J lost 4 bases, and 15 bases lay in between.

A few counts support this clonotype. The chain recombines TRBV5-1 with TRBJ2-1; 8 bases fit TRBD2. Germline V gives CDR1 SGHRS, CDR2 YFSETQ. The ends lost 1 base at V and 5 bases at J; junction bases unmatched: 11. The CDR3 is made up of 17 amino acids. CDR3 amino acids: CASSLLGGGSLDNEQFF. The CDR3 bases are TGCGCCAGCAGCTTGCTGGGCGGGGGGTCTCTCGACAATGAGCAGTTCTTC.

This clonotype was counted many times. The J gene is TRBJ1-1, the V gene TRBV15, with D possibly being TRBD1 (5 bases). Germline V gives CDR1 LNHNV, CDR2 YYDKDF (reference sequence). The CDR3 loop spans 15 amino acids. V lost 0 bases to trimming and J lost 5 bases, with 13 bases between them. The CDR3 is CATSRDQGFRTEAFF. The CDR3, as DNA: TGTGCCACCAGCAGAGACCAGGGTTTTAGGACTGAAGCTTTCTTT.